These T cell receptor beta chains were read from a single sample in a study of T cell repertoires in cytomegalovirus infection. MiXCR was run by TCRdb on the reads, yielding one entry per CDR3 protein. In the table there are about 920,000 distinct CDR3 sequences, roughly a third of which are singletons. These receptors are not linked to any known antigen. The sample in question was cultured CD8+ T cells from PBMCs, obtained from culture after CMV antigen stimulation. These receptor sequences come from a human donor in good health (CMV status not recorded). Some clones in this sample may be carry-over from other donors' samples. Each CDR3 is given without its conserved first and last residue. A D gene is named only where the DNA matches it firmly. Only some rows state a clone size, as once, few, many or a class for expanded clones.

-	TRBV11-2	-	TRBJ2-3	ASKLASGGGDTQY
-	TRBV4-1	-	TRBJ2-1	ASSHPTSVRHEQF
TRBD1	TRBV12-3/TRBV12-4	-	TRBJ2-2	ASSPSDRDTGELF
TRBD1	TRBV13	few	TRBJ2-7	ASSLGPLSGQGNEQY
-	TRBV11-2	few	TRBJ1-3	ASSSGQFSGNTIY
-	TRBV7-8	many	TRBJ1-6	ASSLGGTSGSPLH
TRBD1	TRBV29-1	-	TRBJ1-2	SVEREGANGYT
TRBD2	TRBV2	-	TRBJ2-1	ASSETGLLAGAEDEQF
TRBD1	TRBV10-3	-	TRBJ1-5	AISATSRDSYQPQH
-	TRBV28	-	TRBJ2-1	ASTYRGVSYNEQF
-	TRBV25-1	-	TRBJ2-2	ASSEFLGPTAGELF
-	TRBV6-1	few	TRBJ1-5	ASSEANLAQPQH
-	TRBV10-2	-	TRBJ2-7	ASKRDKTYEQY
TRBD2	TRBV27	-	TRBJ2-1	ASSLSSGEIYNEQF
-	TRBV29-1	-	TRBJ2-3	SVESQSQPVTQY
TRBD2	TRBV6-1	-	TRBJ2-1	ASSESSGGHNEQF
TRBD2	TRBV4-3	-	TRBJ2-3	ASSQRPAGVEDTQY
-	TRBV20-1	once	TRBJ1-1	SAFDSGTQNTEAF
-	TRBV7-9	few	TRBJ2-6	ASSYREQAGANVLT
-	TRBV7-9	few	TRBJ1-2	ASSLVFGANYGYT
TRBD2	TRBV4-2	few	TRBJ2-3	ASSQEWGLAGTDTQY
TRBD1	TRBV11-2	few	TRBJ2-4	ASSYTGAENIQY
TRBD2	TRBV7-2	-	TRBJ2-2	ASSLAGGAVNTGELF
-	TRBV4-1	-	TRBJ2-4	ASSQDLEAKNIQY
-	TRBV5-8	few	TRBJ2-7	ASSLGFRPPYEQY
-	TRBV19	-	TRBJ2-1	ASSIRRSSYNEQF
-	TRBV6-1	few	TRBJ2-1	ASSEAAPRGQF
TRBD1	TRBV6-1	many	TRBJ2-1	ASSASGTGFSYNEQF
-	TRBV11-2	-	TRBJ1-1	ASSLCLNTEAF
-	TRBV6-5	few	TRBJ2-4	ASSYGGANIQY
-	TRBV5-6	-	TRBJ1-2	ASSRMWEGSGGYT
TRBD1	TRBV7-9	-	TRBJ1-2	ASSFNRDRAYGYT
-	TRBV7-2	-	TRBJ2-1	ASSLDPTGRAYNEQF
-	TRBV7-2	many	TRBJ2-5	ASSLRLETQY
TRBD1	TRBV7-3	-	TRBJ1-4	ASSQKGQGEEKLF
-	TRBV27	-	TRBJ2-5	ASSLSSRYQETQY
-	TRBV20-1	once	TRBJ2-4	SAREAGVIQY
TRBD2	TRBV29-1	few	TRBJ2-6	SVGVWGGSLSGANVLT
-	TRBV29-1	-	TRBJ1-6	SAGEQGNSPLH
TRBD1	TRBV2	few	TRBJ2-4	ASLGTGEAKNIQY
-	TRBV7-6	-	TRBJ1-5	ASSRTRGPKGPQH
-	TRBV7-9	many	TRBJ1-4	ASSSSPLWDINEKLF
TRBD1	TRBV5-1	once	TRBJ1-1	ASSSPQGAAEAF
-	TRBV4-3	-	TRBJ2-5	ASSQELGSHGETQY
-	TRBV20-1	few	TRBJ2-7	SAEDMGVSSYEQY
-	TRBV6-6	-	TRBJ2-2	ASSGGHRTGELF
-	TRBV7-6	-	TRBJ2-3	ASSLAPGRDGDTQY
-	TRBV27	-	TRBJ2-7	ASSPRVTYEQY
-	TRBV15	many	TRBJ1-2	ATSRQMRDYGYT
TRBD2	TRBV9	-	TRBJ2-5	ASSVISGGMETQY
-	TRBV15	-	TRBJ1-1	ATSGRDGMRARNTEAF
TRBD1	TRBV7-6	many	TRBJ1-6	ASSSTGGNSPLH
TRBD2	TRBV4-1	-	TRBJ2-1	ASSSIIRQGLADYNEQF
TRBD2	TRBV20-1	-	TRBJ2-3	SATSGELRTDTQY
-	TRBV6-1	many	TRBJ2-1	ASSETWTESYEQF